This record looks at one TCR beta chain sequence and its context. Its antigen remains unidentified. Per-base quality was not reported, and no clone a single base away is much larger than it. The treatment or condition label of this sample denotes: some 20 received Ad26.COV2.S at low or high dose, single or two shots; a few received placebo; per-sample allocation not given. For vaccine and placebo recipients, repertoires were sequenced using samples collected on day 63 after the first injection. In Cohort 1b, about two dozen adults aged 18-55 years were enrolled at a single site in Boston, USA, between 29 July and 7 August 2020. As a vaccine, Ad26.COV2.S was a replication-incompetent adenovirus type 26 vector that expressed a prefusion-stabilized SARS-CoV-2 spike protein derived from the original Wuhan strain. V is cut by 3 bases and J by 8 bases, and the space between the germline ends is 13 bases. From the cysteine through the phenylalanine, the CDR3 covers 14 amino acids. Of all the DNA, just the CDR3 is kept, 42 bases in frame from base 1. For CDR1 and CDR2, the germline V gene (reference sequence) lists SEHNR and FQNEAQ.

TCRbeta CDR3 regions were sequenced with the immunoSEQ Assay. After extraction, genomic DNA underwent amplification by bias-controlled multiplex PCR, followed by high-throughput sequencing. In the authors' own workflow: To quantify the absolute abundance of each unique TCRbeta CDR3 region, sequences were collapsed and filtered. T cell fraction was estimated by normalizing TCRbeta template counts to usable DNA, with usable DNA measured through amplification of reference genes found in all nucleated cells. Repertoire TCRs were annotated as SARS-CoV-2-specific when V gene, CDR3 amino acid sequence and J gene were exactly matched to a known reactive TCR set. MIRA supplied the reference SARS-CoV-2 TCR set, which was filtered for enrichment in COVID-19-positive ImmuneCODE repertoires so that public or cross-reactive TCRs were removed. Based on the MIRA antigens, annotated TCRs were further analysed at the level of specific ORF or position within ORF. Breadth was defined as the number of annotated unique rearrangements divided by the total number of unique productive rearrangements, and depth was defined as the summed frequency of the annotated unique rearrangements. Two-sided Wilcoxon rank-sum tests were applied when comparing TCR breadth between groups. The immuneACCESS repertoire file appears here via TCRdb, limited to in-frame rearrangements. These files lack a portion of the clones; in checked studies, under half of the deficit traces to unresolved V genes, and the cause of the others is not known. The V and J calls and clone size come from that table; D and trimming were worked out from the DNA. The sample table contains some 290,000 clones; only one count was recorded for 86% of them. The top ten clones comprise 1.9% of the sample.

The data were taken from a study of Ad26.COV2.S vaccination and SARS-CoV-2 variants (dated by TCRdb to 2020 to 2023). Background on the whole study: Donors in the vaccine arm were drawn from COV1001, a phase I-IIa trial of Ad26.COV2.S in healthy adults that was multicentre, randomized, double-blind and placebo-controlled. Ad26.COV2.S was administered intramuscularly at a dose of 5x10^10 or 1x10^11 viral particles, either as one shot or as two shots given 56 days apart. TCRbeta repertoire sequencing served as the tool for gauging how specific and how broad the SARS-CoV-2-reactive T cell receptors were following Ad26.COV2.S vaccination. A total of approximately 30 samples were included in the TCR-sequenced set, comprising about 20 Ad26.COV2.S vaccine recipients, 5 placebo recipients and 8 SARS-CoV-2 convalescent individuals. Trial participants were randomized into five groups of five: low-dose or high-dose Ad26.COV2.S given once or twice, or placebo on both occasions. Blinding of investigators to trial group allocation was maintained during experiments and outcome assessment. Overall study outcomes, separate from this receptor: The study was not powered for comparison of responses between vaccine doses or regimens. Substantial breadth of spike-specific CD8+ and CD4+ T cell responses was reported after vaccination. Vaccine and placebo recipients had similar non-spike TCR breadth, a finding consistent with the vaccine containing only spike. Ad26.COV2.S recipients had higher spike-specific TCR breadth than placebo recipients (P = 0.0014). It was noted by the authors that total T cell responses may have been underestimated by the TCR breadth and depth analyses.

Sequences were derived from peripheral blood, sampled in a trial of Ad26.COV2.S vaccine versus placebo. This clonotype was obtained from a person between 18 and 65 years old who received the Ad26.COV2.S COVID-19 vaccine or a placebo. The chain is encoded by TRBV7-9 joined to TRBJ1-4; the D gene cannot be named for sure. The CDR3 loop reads CASSFGNAVEKLFF. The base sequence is TGTGCCAGCAGCTTCGGTAATGCTGTCGAAAAACTGTTTTTT.